This TCR beta chain was sequenced for a study of blood T cell repertoires in COVID-19. In the study overall: In each case, the material was cDNA or gDNA derived from T cells, B-cell-depleted T cells, or PBMCs.

The study recruited people aged about 18 to 95 years across around 23 US areas. In this sample, this clone is medium-sized. Per the original methods: Amplification from reference gene primers served as the basis for estimated nucleated cell counts. Assay: immunoSEQ multiplex PCR; the TCRdb copy retains only in-frame clones and omits some. V and J calls and clone size are those listed in that table; D and trimming were worked out from the DNA. The sample yields hundreds of thousands of clones, nearly 90% seen once. The sequence was collected from a man younger than 45 who had been exposed to COVID-19. Source material: PBMCs or T cells enriched from blood (not recorded which).

The CDR3 region has the DNA TGCGCCAGCAAGGAGGTCGAGGTCGGGGAGCTGTTTTTT. Translated: CASKEVEVGELFF. The chain links TRBV10-2 to TRBJ2-2, with D possibly being TRBD2 (5 bases). Germline V gene sequence: CDR1 WSHSY, CDR2 SAAADI. CDR3 size: 13 residues. The V and J ends lost 7 bases and 7 bases respectively, with 13 bases between them.